Listed here are 26 T cell receptor beta chains from one sample, sequenced in a study of T cells in Graves' hyperthyroidism and ophthalmopathy. Authors of the study amplified TCR beta CDR3 regions from RNA transcripts. HTBI primers were the set used in a first-round RT-PCR of the TCR CDR3. TCRdb reanalysed the multiplex PCR reads using MiXCR and keeps one entry per CDR3 protein. Of around 520,000 distinct CDR3 sequences in the sample, around 22% were seen once. The sequenced sample was blood. These receptors originate from a woman in her 30s with Graves' ophthalmopathy.

This clonotype has at least ten counts. This chain joins TRBV6-2 or TRBV6-3 and TRBJ2-5; 8 nucleotides align to TRBD1. Germline V gene data show CDR1 as MNHEY and CDR2 as SVGEGT. J gave up 5 bases and V 2 bases, and 7 bases lay outside the gene matches. This CDR3 is 15 amino acids long. The CDR3 DNA sequence: TGTGCCAGCAGTTACATCAGGGGGCTCGGGGAGACCCAGTACTTC. Protein sequence: CASSYIRGLGETQYF.

Many counts were recorded for this clonotype. The CDR3 sequence: CASSGTGELKNIQYF. In nucleotides, the CDR3 is TGTGCCAGCAGTGGGACAGGGGAGCTCAAAAACATTCAGTACTTC. The rearrangement joins TRBV12-3 or TRBV12-4 to TRBJ2-4; TRBD1 aligns across 10 bases. After removal of 5 bases from V and 3 bases from J, the junction contained 4 bases not matched to a gene. The CDR3 length is 15 residues.

V is TRBV30 and J is TRBJ1-2; 10 bases map to TRBD1. This CDR3 has 17 residues. Trimming took 0 bases from V and 6 from J; bases not matched to a gene: 13. Germline V gives CDR1 GTSNPN, CDR2 SVGIG (reference sequence). The CDR3 DNA is TGTGCCTGGAGTGTACCCGGGACAGGGGACAATCGGCATGGCTACACCTTC. It specifies CAWSVPGTGDNRHGYTF.

V usage is TRBV3-1 and J usage is TRBJ2-5, with TRBD2 matching over 12 bases. V was pared by 3 bases and J by 3 bases, with 8 bases of the junction left unmatched. CDR1 is LGHDT and CDR2 is YNNKEL in the germline V gene (reference sequence). CDR3 length: 17 residues. The CDR3 here is CASSHRPGLAGEETQYF. The CDR3 coding sequence is TGTGCCAGCAGCCATCGCCCGGGACTAGCGGGCGAAGAGACCCAGTACTTC.

The sample holds many counts of this clonotype. V and J are TRBV5-1 and TRBJ1-1; a weak D match, TRBD1 (5 bases). V lost 3 bases and J lost 1, with 10 bases in between. Germline V lookup: CDR1 SGHRS, CDR2 YFSETQ. CDR3 length: 14 amino acids. The CDR3 coding sequence is TGCGCCAGCAGCTCGGGGACGGGGAACACTGAAGCTTTCTTT. Residues: CASSSGTGNTEAFF.

This clonotype has ten or more counts. This rearrangement joins TRBV2 to TRBJ1-2, with D perhaps TRBD1 (6 bases). The length of the CDR3 is 16 residues. Germline loops: CDR1 SNHLY, CDR2 FYNNEI. The V and J ends lost 0 bases and 8 bases respectively, with 19 bases between them. The CDR3 nucleotides read TGTGCCAGCAGTGAAGCGGGGGCATTTGGGGGCGGCGGCTACACCTTC. This translates into CASSEAGAFGGGGYTF.

In this sample, this clonotype turned up many times. V usage is TRBV9 and J usage is TRBJ1-1, with D possibly TRBD1 on 6 matching bases. Looked up from germline, CDR1 is SGDLS and CDR2 is YYNGEE. Trimming left V 3 bases short and J 1 base short, with 10 bases between. The CDR3 sequence is 14 residues long. Written as DNA, the CDR3 is TGTGCCAGCAGCGACGGACAGCCGAACACTGAAGCTTTCTTT. This encodes CASSDGQPNTEAFF.

The V gene is TRBV7-6, the J gene TRBJ2-5, with D hard to call. V was pared by 1 base and J by 6 bases, with 9 bases between. The germline CDR1 and CDR2 sequences are SGHVS and FNYEAQ. This CDR3 region has 13 residues. CDR3 in amino acids: CASSLGLGQTQYF. The CDR3 coding sequence is TGTGCCAGCAGCTTAGGTCTGGGCCAGACCCAGTACTTC.

This clonotype was observed a handful of times. The chain recombines TRBV10-1 with TRBJ2-5, with no clear D. This CDR3 has 13 amino acids. Germline values: CDR1 WNHNN, CDR2 SYGVQD (reference sequence). The V gene lost 4 bases and the J gene lost 2 bases, with 8 bases spanning the gap. The CDR3 spells CASSADKQETQYF. The CDR3 coding sequence is TGCGCCAGCAGTGCCGACAAACAAGAGACCCAGTACTTC.

The chain joins TRBV7-2 to TRBJ1-3; no reliable D call. Germline V CDR1 and CDR2: SGHTA, FQGNSA. The V end lost 3 bases, the J end lost 2 bases, and 5 bases lay between the germline ends. The length of the CDR3 is 13 residues. CDR3 in DNA: TGTGCCAGCAGCTTGTTCCCTGGAAACACCATATATTTT. It encodes CASSLFPGNTIYF.

This clonotype was observed at least ten times. Germline is not matched at one junction end, which may reflect a read error. The CDR3: CASRLDRQGGGYEQYF. The CDR3 bases are TGCGCCAGCAGATTGGATCGACAGGGCGGAGGCTACGAGCAGTACTTC. The chain has TRBV5-1 and TRBJ2-7; TRBD1 matches 7 bases. This CDR3 is 16 amino acids long. Germline V gene lookup returns CDR1 SGHRS and CDR2 YFSETQ.

V is TRBV10-2 and J is TRBJ2-7; TRBD2 aligns across 10 bases. The CDR3 length is 17 residues. Germline trimming cut 3 bases from V and 2 bases from J; bases unmatched to any gene: 10. The germline V gene has CDR1 WSHSY and CDR2 SAAADI. CDR3 DNA sequence: TGCGCCAGCAGTGAAACTGGGACTAGCGCCTGGACCTACGAGCAGTACTTC. It codes for CASSETGTSAWTYEQYF.

The V call is TRBV18, the J call TRBJ1-1; possibly TRBD1 for D (5 bases). Germline CDR1 reads KGHSH; CDR2 reads LQKENI. The V gene lost 3 bases and the J gene lost 3 bases, with 11 bases spanning the gap. The CDR3 length is 14 residues. This CDR3 is CASSPGLLYTEAFF. DNA for the CDR3: TGTGCCAGCTCACCGGGACTTCTTTACACTGAAGCTTTCTTT.

The sample holds many counts of this clonotype. The chain uses TRBV6-1 and TRBJ2-5, with D maybe TRBD2 (6 bases). V lost 4 bases to trimming and J lost 4 bases, with 10 bases between them. The germline gives CDR1 MNHNS, CDR2 SASEGT. The CDR3 consists of 13 residues. CDR3 DNA: TGTGCCAGCAGTGCTCGGAGGGGAGAGACCCAGTACTTC. Translated: CASSARRGETQYF.

This clonotype occurred a few times. V usage is TRBV28 and J usage is TRBJ1-6, with D possibly being TRBD1 (5 bases). Trimming removed 7 bases from V and 10 bases from J, with 11 bases in between. The CDR3 runs to 12 residues. Germline V lookup: CDR1 MDHEN, CDR2 SYDVKM. CDR3 loop: CASTKGRSPLHF. The CDR3 DNA reads as TGTGCCAGCACCAAGGGGCGATCACCCCTCCACTTT. Full variable domain (outside the CDR3, taken from reference TRBV28 and TRBJ1-6): DVKVTQSSRYLVKRTGEKVFLECVQDMDHENMFWYRQDPGLGLRLIYFSYDVKMKEKGDIPEGYSVSREKKERFSLILESASTNQTSMYLCASTKGRSPLHFGNGTRLTVT.

The chain links TRBV28 to TRBJ1-2; D gene unclear. This CDR3 spans 12 amino acids. CDR1 is MDHEN, CDR2 SYDVKM, per germline. V was cut by 3 bases and J by 8 bases, with 10 bases left in between. CDR3 amino acids: CASSLRSRGYTF. DNA of the CDR3: TGTGCCAGCAGTTTGAGATCAAGGGGCTACACCTTC.

This clonotype came up a few times. This chain connects TRBV7-9 to TRBJ1-1; D gene uncertain. The CDR3 sequence is 14 residues long. V was pared by 5 bases and J by 1 base, with 11 bases between. Germline assignment: CDR1 SEHNR and CDR2 FQNEAQ (reference sequence). CDR3 DNA sequence: TGTGCCAGCAGCACGGCTACAGCGAACACTGAAGCTTTCTTT. Its translation: CASSTATANTEAFF.

The rearrangement links TRBV9 to TRBJ1-3, with 9 bases fitting TRBD1. Germline loops: CDR1 SGDLS, CDR2 YYNGEE. Losses at the gene ends were 0 bases for V and 7 bases for J; bases not matched to a gene: 11. CDR3 length equals 17 residues. CDR3 nucleotide sequence: TGTGCCAGCAGCGTAGCGGGACAGGGTCACCGAGGGAACACCATATATTTT. Its protein product is CASSVAGQGHRGNTIYF.

This clonotype was picked up many times. The chain has TRBV20-1 and TRBJ1-5, with D uncertain. The CDR3 consists of 15 residues. V dropped 3 bases and J dropped 0 bases, with 12 bases sitting between them. The V gene's germline CDR1 is DFQATT and CDR2 SNEGSKA (reference sequence). The CDR3 loop reads CSARSQRYSNQPQHF. The CDR3 coding sequence is TGCAGTGCTAGGAGCCAACGTTATAGCAATCAGCCCCAGCATTTT.

The CDR3 loop reads CASSIVGQSSTEAFF. The CDR3 DNA is TGTGCCAGTAGTATAGTTGGACAGTCTAGCACTGAAGCTTTCTTT. The genes are TRBV19 and TRBJ1-1; D is perhaps TRBD1 (6 bases). Germline CDR1 reads LNHDA; CDR2 reads SQIVND (reference sequence). This CDR3 comprises 15 residues. V was cut by 1 base and J by 4 bases, with 13 bases left in between.

This chain's CDR3 is CASNPGLAYEQYF. CDR3 DNA sequence: TGTGCCAGCAATCCGGGGCTAGCCTACGAGCAGTACTTC. V usage is TRBV6-1 and J usage is TRBJ2-7; TRBD1 or TRBD2 may be the D gene (5 bases each). V dropped 7 bases and J dropped 2 bases, with 12 bases sitting between them. The CDR3 consists of 13 residues. Germline CDR1 and CDR2: MNHNS and SASEGT.

Points on this clonotype: It may be a read error: a sequence one base away is much more abundant. The CDR3 DNA reads TGTGCCAGCAGTTTTATTAGCTCCGAGCAGTACTTC. It is translated as CASSFISSEQYF. The J gene is TRBJ2-7, the V gene TRBV12-3 or TRBV12-4; D not resolved. The ends were cut back, 3 bases at V and 6 bases at J, with 9 bases in the middle. The length of the CDR3 is 12 residues.

The chain joins TRBV27 to TRBJ2-7; weak D call: TRBD1 (6 bases). Germline V gene data show CDR1 as MNHEY and CDR2 as SMNVEV (reference sequence). Trimming shortened V by 2 bases and J by 0 bases, and 8 bases separated the two germline ends. This CDR3 has 14 amino acids. The CDR3 region is CASSLKQGSYEQYF. Written as DNA, the CDR3 is TGTGCCAGCAGTTTAAAACAGGGCTCCTACGAGCAGTACTTC.

This clonotype has ten or more counts. The J gene is TRBJ2-2, the V gene TRBV5-5; D is undetermined. In germline, CDR1 is SGHKS, CDR2 YYEKEE (reference sequence). V dropped 4 bases and J dropped 2 bases, with 6 bases sitting between them. CDR3 length: 13 amino acids. The CDR3 sequence: CASSASNTGELFF. The CDR3 DNA reads TGTGCCAGCAGCGCCAGTAACACCGGGGAGCTGTTTTTT. The full variable domain, its missing parts supplied by reference TRBV5-5 and TRBJ2-2, is DAGVTQSPTHLIKTRGQQVTLRCSPISGHKSVSWYQQVLGQGPQFIFQYYEKEERGRGNFPDRFSARQFPNYSSELNVNALLLGDSALYLCASSASNTGELFFGEGSRLTVL.

The chain is built from TRBV15 and TRBJ1-1, with a weak D call TRBD1 (5 bases). CDR3 length equals 14 residues. Trimming shortened V by 2 bases and J by 5 bases, and 12 bases separated the two germline ends. The V gene's germline CDR1 is LNHNV and CDR2 YYDKDF (reference sequence). The CDR3 coding sequence is TGTGCCACCAGCAGAAGTATGGGGGGGACTGAAGCTTTCTTT. Translating it yields CATSRSMGGTEAFF.

The chain couples TRBV12-5 to TRBJ2-7; D possibly corresponds to TRBD1 (6 bases). From germline, CDR1 is LGHNT and CDR2 FRNRAP. V lost 5 bases and J 2 bases, leaving 16 bases between the germline ends. The CDR3 covers 15 residues. CDR3 loop: CASGMDRGSPYEQYF. The DNA of the CDR3 is TGTGCTAGTGGTATGGACAGAGGATCTCCCTACGAGCAGTACTTC.